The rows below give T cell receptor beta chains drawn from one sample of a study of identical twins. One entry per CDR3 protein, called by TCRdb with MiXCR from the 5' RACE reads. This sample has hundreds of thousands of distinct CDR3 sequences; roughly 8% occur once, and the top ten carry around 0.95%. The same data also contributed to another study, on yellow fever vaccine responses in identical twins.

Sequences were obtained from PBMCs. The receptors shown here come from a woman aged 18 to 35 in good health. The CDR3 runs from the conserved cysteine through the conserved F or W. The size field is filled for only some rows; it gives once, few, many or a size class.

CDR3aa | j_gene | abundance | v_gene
CSARRTGRGVETEAFF | TRBJ1-1 | few | TRBV20-1
CSVDVEGTDTQYF | TRBJ2-3 | many | TRBV29-1
CASSLDRSYEQYF | TRBJ2-7 | many | TRBV7-6
CATSRAEQGSTGELFF | TRBJ2-2 | few | TRBV15
CASSRWDTSYEQYF | TRBJ2-7 | . | TRBV4-1
CASSREGSYNEQFF | TRBJ2-1 | many | TRBV5-1
CASRRTGAQYF | TRBJ2-5 | few | TRBV12-3/TRBV12-4
CASSLTPGYEQYF | TRBJ2-7 | many | TRBV6-1
CSARPILGTANTGELFF | TRBJ2-2 | few | TRBV20-1
CASQGDREIPETQYF | TRBJ2-5 | . | TRBV2
CASSLRSMAGAGTDTQYF | TRBJ2-3 | . | TRBV12-3/TRBV12-4
CAWSPGASKYF | TRBJ2-7 | few | TRBV30
CASTRSGQVAKNIQYF | TRBJ2-4 | . | TRBV12-3/TRBV12-4
CASMNRRISEQFF | TRBJ2-1 | . | TRBV6-6
CASSPPDRSYEQYF | TRBJ2-7 | many | TRBV28
CASSSERESDEQFF | TRBJ2-1 | few | TRBV6-2/TRBV6-3
CATSDLLPVNTGELFF | TRBJ2-2 | few | TRBV24-1
CASSLAFGRGSDTEAFF | TRBJ1-1 | . | TRBV5-1
CASSLGGRTGSNEQFF | TRBJ2-1 | few | TRBV5-1
CASSISSSYEQYF | TRBJ2-7 | few | TRBV6-6
CASSYSSLVGQDTQYF | TRBJ2-3 | few | TRBV6-5
CAGSTSGLTDTQYF | TRBJ2-3 | . | TRBV28
CASKTNSGGSSYNEQFF | TRBJ2-1 | many | TRBV6-1
CASSLVFAGEVTDTQYF | TRBJ2-3 | few | TRBV5-5
CASRIQGGSGANVLTF | TRBJ2-6 | . | TRBV14
CSAIPSTGGDGYTF | TRBJ1-2 | . | TRBV20-1